This TCR beta chain was documented in a study of T cell repertoires in cytomegalovirus infection. Regarding the study as a whole: Ex vivo, HLA-C-restricted CMV-specific TCR beta clonotypes prevailed over the rest of the response.

The CDR3 has 13 residues. Germline lookup yields CDR1 LNHDA and CDR2 SQIVND (reference sequence). The trim removed 6 bases at V and 12 bases at J, leaving 10 bases unmatched. This clonotype occurred a few times. As yet, its antigen is unknown. MiXCR was run by TCRdb on the reads, yielding one entry per CDR3 protein. The sample records approximately 700,000 distinct CDR3 sequences, 35% being singletons. The gene calls are TRBV19 and TRBJ2-1; 8 nucleotides agree with TRBD1. This receptor was obtained from a human donor in good health (CMV status not recorded). Some clones in this sample may be carry-over from other donors' samples. The material sequenced was PBMCs. In nucleotides, the CDR3 is TGTGCCAGTAGCCCCCGACAGGGGAGTCGGCAGTTCTTC. It codes for CASSPRQGSRQFF.